The 17 T cell receptor beta chains below all came from one sample that was sequenced in a study of control samples from healthy donors and cancer patients (dated by TCRdb to about 2020). The receptor library was made with the immunoSEQ multiplex PCR assay. TCRdb mirrors the immuneACCESS table, restricted to in-frame sequences. Some clones are absent from its copies; in checked studies, under half trace to an unresolved V gene, and the reason for the others is unknown. Within this sample are 150,000 or so clones, with about nine tenths of them counted one time only. The biggest ten clones account for 5.5% of the sample. Sample: blood. Receptor source: a man aged 18 to 29 in good health.

The rearrangement joins TRBV6-5 to TRBJ2-7, with D perhaps TRBD2 (6 bases). Germline V gene sequence: CDR1 MNHEY, CDR2 SVGAGI. CDR3 length: 15 residues. V was cut by 0 bases and J by 3 bases, with 12 bases left in between. The CDR3 protein is CASSYSGGTLYEQYF. Written as DNA, the CDR3 is TGTGCCAGCAGTTACTCCGGCGGGACCCTCTACGAGCAGTACTTC.

This chain connects TRBV29-1 to TRBJ1-3, with D hard to call. V was clipped by 7 bases and J by 2 bases, with 12 bases between them. There are 13 residues in the CDR3. Germline values: CDR1 SQVTM, CDR2 ANQGSEA. The CDR3 loop is CSASDTAGNTIYF. The CDR3 region has the DNA TGCAGCGCATCCGACACCGCTGGAAACACCATATATTTT.

This chain connects TRBV5-1 to TRBJ1-1; 7 bases match TRBD1. J lost 3 bases, V lost 1 base, and 3 bases had no gene match. Germline lookup yields CDR1 SGHRS and CDR2 YFSETQ. CDR3 length: 14 amino acids. CDR3 region: CASSLTGVDTEAFF. The CDR3 bases are TGCGCCAGCAGCTTGACAGGGGTGGACACTGAAGCTTTCTTT.

The V call is TRBV21-1, the J call TRBJ1-4. TRBV21-1 constitutes a pseudogene. This CDR3 is 16 amino acids long. The CDR3 protein is CASKGPEAGGCEKLFF. The CDR3 nucleotides read TGTGCCAGCAAGGGGCCTGAGGCGGGGGGGTGTGAAAAACTGTTTTTT.

The chain is built from TRBV5-1 and TRBJ1-2; D perhaps matches TRBD1 (5 bases). The CDR3 has 12 amino acids. Germline V gene data show CDR1 as SGHRS and CDR2 as YFSETQ. V was shortened by 4 bases and J by 7 bases, with 11 bases between the two germline ends. The CDR3 protein is CASSQSGSGYTF. CDR3 DNA sequence: TGCGCCAGCAGCCAATCAGGGAGTGGCTACACCTTC.

This chain joins TRBV28 and TRBJ1-2; TRBD1 agrees at 9 bases. Germline lookup yields CDR1 MDHEN and CDR2 SYDVKM. The trim removed 3 bases at V and 7 bases at J, leaving 24 bases unmatched. This CDR3 has 20 amino acids. CDR3 in DNA: TGTGCCAGCAGTTTTTACCTCACCGCGGGACAGGGAAGAACTATGCGTGGCTACACCTTC. Translated: CASSFYLTAGQGRTMRGYTF.

The genes are TRBV6-5 and TRBJ1-2; D perhaps matches TRBD1 (5 bases). The CDR3 has 13 residues. Germline CDR1 is MNHEY and CDR2 is SVGAGI. V lost 6 bases and J lost 3, with 11 bases in between. The CDR3 DNA reads as TGTGCCAGCAGCCCCAGGGCCTACTATGGCTACACCTTC. This encodes CASSPRAYYGYTF.

V and J are TRBV18 and TRBJ1-3, with 8 bases matching TRBD1. CDR1 and CDR2 (germline): KGHSH, LQKENI. The ends lost 6 bases at V and 4 bases at J; junction bases unmatched: 8. The CDR3 contains 15 residues. CDR3 protein: CASSPGQVGGNTIYF. Here the CDR3 DNA reads TGTGCCAGCTCGCCGGGACAGGTGGGAGGAAACACCATATATTTT.

V gene TRBV28 combines with J gene TRBJ1-6; TRBD1 is a possible D gene (5 bases). V gave up 5 bases and J gave up 3 bases, with 17 bases separating them. The CDR3 extends over 17 amino acids. Germline-derived CDR1 and CDR2 are MDHEN and SYDVKM. CDR3 residues: CASSHRVWGRYNSPLHF. The CDR3 DNA is TGTGCCAGCAGTCACCGCGTATGGGGACGCTATAATTCACCCCTCCACTTT.

This clone was picked up one time. The chain has TRBV19 and TRBJ2-3; a weak D match, TRBD1 (5 bases). This CDR3 region has 14 residues. Looked up from germline, CDR1 is LNHDA and CDR2 is SQIVND (reference sequence). Trimming left V 7 bases short and J 0 bases short, with 11 bases between. The CDR3 sequence: CASTGKESTDTQYF. As DNA, the CDR3 is TGTGCCAGTACAGGGAAGGAAAGCACAGATACGCAGTATTTT.

The rearrangement joins TRBV7-2 to TRBJ2-7; D might be TRBD1 (6 bases). CDR1 is SGHTA and CDR2 is FQGNSA in the germline V gene. V was shortened by 5 bases and J by 3 bases, with 14 bases between the two germline ends. The CDR3 is 14 residues long. The CDR3 loop reads CASSRQDGNYEQYF. The CDR3 region has the DNA TGTGCCAGCAGCAGACAGGACGGCAACTACGAGCAGTACTTC.

As for this clone: At one end the junction does not follow the germline gene, possibly because of a read error. The chain couples TRBV28 to TRBJ2-1; 10 nucleotides line up with TRBD2. The CDR3 extends over 19 amino acids. CDR1 is MDHEN and CDR2 is SYDVKM in the germline V gene. The CDR3 DNA reads as TGTGCCAGCAATTTAAAGCGGGGGGGAGACCTCAAATATTACAATGAGCAGTTCTTC. It encodes CASNLKRGGDLKYYNEQFF. The complete variable domain, with remaining parts taken from reference TRBV28 and TRBJ2-1, reads DVKVTQSSRYLVKRTGEKVFLECVQDMDHENMFWYRQDPGLGLRLIYFSYDVKMKEKGDIPEGYSVSREKKERFSLILESASTNQTSMYLCASNLKRGGDLKYYNEQFFGPGTRLTVL.

The chain uses TRBV18 and TRBJ1-3; D is undetermined. V lost 3 bases and J 0 bases, leaving 9 bases between the germline ends. Germline-derived CDR1 and CDR2 are KGHSH and LQKENI. The CDR3 is 15 residues long. DNA of the CDR3: TGTGCCAGCTCACCTCAGATTATCTCTGGAAACACCATATATTTT. Protein: CASSPQIISGNTIYF.

The V and J genes are TRBV2 and TRBJ1-1; no clear D gene. Germline CDR1 is SNHLY and CDR2 is FYNNEI. The CDR3 is 13 residues long. Between the trimmed V and J ends, which lost 5 bases and 11 bases, there was a span of 18 bases. DNA of the CDR3: TGTGCCAGCAGTCTAGAATCTCGGGCTACGGCTTTCTTT. Amino acids: CASSLESRATAFF.

The chain recombines TRBV6-5 with TRBJ2-5, with 10 bases matching TRBD1. Germline CDR1 MNHEY, CDR2 SVGAGI. This CDR3 has 13 residues. V lost 6 bases, J lost 3 bases, and 1 base stayed unmatched. CDR3 DNA: TGTGCCAGCAGGGGACAGGGGAAAGAGACCCAGTACTTC. The encoded protein is CASRGQGKETQYF.

This chain joins TRBV19 and TRBJ1-1, with D maybe TRBD1 (5 bases). Trimming stripped 1 base from V and 8 bases from J, with 11 bases between. CDR3 length: 13 residues. Germline V CDR1 and CDR2: LNHDA, SQIVND (reference sequence). CDR3 sequence reads: CASSIGIWDEAFF. The CDR3 bases are TGTGCCAGTAGTATAGGTATATGGGACGAAGCTTTCTTT. The full variable domain, in which reference TRBV19 and TRBJ1-1 provide the parts outside the CDR3, is DGGITQSPKYLFRKEGQNVTLSCEQNLNHDAMYWYRQDPGQGLRLIYYSQIVNDFQKGDIAEGYSVSREKKESFPLTVTSAQKNPTAFYLCASSIGIWDEAFFGQGTRLTVV.

V is TRBV9 and J is TRBJ2-7, with 9 bases matching TRBD2. J gave up 4 bases and V 0 bases, and 5 bases lay outside the gene matches. From germline, CDR1 is SGDLS and CDR2 YYNGEE. CDR3 size: 15 residues. The CDR3 DNA is TGTGCCAGCAGCGTAGCTGGCGGGGGGGCTTACGAGCAGTACTTC. It translates to CASSVAGGGAYEQYF. Full variable domain (outside the CDR3, taken from reference TRBV9 and TRBJ2-7): DSGVTQTPKHLITATGQRVTLRCSPRSGDLSVYWYQQSLDQGLQFLIQYYNGEERAKGNILERFSAQQFPDLHSELNLSSLELGDSALYFCASSVAGGGAYEQYFGPGTRLTVT.